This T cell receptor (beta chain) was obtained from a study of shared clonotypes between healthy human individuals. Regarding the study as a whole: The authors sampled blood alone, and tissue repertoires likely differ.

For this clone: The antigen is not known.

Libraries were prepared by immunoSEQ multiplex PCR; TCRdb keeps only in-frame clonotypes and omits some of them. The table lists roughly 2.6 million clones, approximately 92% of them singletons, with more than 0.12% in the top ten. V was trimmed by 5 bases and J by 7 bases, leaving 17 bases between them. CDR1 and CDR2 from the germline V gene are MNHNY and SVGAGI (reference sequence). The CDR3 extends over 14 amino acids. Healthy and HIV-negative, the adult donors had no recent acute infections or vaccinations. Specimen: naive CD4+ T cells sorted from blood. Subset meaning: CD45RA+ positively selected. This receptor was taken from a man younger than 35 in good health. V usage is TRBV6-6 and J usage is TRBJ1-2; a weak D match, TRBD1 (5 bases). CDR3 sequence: CASSTGGITGGYTF. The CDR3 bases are TGTGCCAGCAGTACGGGGGGGATAACGGGTGGCTACACCTTC.